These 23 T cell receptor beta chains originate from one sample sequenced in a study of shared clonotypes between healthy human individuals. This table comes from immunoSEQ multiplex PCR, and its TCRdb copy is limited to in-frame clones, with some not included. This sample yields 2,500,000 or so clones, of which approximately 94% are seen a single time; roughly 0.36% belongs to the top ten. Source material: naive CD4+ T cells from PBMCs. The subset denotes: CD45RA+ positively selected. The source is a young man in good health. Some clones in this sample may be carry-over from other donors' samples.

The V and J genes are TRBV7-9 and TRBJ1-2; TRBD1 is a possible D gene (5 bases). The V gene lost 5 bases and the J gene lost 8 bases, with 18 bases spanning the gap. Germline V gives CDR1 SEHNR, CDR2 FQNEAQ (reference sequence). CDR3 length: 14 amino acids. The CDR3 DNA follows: TGTGCCAGCAGCCGACCGGGACTTATCCGCGGCTACACCTTC. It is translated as CASSRPGLIRGYTF.

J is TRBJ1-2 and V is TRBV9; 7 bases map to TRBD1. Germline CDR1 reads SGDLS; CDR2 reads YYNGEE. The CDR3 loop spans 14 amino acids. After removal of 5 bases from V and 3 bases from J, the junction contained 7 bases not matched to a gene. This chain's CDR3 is CASSAGTVDYGYTF. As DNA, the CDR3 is TGTGCCAGCAGTGCCGGGACAGTCGACTATGGCTACACCTTC.

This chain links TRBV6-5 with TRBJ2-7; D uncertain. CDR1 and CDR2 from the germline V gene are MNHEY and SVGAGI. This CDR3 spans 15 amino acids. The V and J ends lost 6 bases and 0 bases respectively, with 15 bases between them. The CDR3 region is CASSYQTKSSYEQYF. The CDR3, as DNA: TGTGCCAGCAGCTACCAAACAAAGAGCTCCTACGAGCAGTACTTC.

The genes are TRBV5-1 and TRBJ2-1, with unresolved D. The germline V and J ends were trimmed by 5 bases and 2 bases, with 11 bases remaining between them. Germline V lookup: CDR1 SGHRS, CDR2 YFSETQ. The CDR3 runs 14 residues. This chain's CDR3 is CASSIPQAYNEQFF. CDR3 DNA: TGCGCCAGCAGTATCCCCCAGGCCTACAATGAGCAGTTCTTC.

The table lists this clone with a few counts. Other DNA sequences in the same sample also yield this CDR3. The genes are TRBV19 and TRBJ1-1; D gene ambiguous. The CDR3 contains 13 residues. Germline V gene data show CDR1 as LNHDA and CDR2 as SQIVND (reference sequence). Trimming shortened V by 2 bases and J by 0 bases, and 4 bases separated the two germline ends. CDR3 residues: CASSIQLNTEAFF. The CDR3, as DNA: TGTGCCAGTAGTATACAGCTGAACACTGAAGCTTTCTTT.

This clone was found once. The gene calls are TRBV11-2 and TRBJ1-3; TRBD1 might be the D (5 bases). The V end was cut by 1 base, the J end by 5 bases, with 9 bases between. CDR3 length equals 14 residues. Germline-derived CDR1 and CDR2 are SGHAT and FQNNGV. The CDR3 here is CASSLGTGRNTIYF. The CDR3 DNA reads TGTGCCAGCAGCTTAGGAACAGGACGAAACACCATATATTTT. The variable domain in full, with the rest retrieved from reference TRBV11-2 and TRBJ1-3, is EAGVAQSPRYKIIEKRQSVAFWCNPISGHATLYWYQQILGQGPKLLIQFQNNGVVDDSQLPKDRFSAERLKGVDSTLKIQPAKLEDSAVYLCASSLGTGRNTIYFGEGSWLTVV.

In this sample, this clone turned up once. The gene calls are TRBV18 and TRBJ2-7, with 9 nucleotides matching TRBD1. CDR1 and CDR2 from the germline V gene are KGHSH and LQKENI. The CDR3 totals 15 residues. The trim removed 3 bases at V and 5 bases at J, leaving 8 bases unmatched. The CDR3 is CASSPRQGGIDEQYF. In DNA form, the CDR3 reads TGTGCCAGCTCACCTCGACAGGGGGGTATTGACGAGCAGTACTTC.

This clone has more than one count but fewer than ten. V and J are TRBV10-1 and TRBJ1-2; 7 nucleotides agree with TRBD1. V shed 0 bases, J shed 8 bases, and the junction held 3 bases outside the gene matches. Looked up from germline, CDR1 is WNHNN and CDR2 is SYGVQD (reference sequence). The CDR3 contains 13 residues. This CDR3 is CASSESDRSGYTF. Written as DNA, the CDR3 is TGCGCCAGCAGTGAGTCGGACAGGTCAGGCTACACCTTC.

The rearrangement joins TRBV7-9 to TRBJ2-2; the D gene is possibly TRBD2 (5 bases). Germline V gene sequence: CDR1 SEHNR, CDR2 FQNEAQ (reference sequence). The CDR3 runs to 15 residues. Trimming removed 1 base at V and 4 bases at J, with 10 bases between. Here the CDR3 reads CASSLGAGTTGELFF. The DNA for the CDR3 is TGTGCCAGCAGCTTAGGTGCGGGTACCACCGGGGAGCTGTTTTTT.

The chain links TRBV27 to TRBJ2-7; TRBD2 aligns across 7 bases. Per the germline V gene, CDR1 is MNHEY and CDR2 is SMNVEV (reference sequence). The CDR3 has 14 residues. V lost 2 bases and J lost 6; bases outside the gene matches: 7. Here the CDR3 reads CASSLAGEPREQYF. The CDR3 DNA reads TGTGCCAGCAGTTTAGCGGGAGAACCGCGCGAGCAGTACTTC.

The DNA for the CDR3 is TGCGCCAGCAGCTTCGGGACTTCTGGCTCCTACGAGCAGTACTTC. This translates into CASSFGTSGSYEQYF. The rearrangement joins TRBV5-1 to TRBJ2-7; TRBD2 is a possible D gene (6 bases). V was shortened by 2 bases and J by 0 bases, with 12 bases between the two germline ends. The CDR3 is made up of 15 amino acids. Germline loops: CDR1 SGHRS, CDR2 YFSETQ.

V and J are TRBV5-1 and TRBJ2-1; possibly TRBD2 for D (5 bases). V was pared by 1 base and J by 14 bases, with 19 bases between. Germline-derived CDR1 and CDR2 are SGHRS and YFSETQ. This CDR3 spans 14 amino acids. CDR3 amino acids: CASSLISGPDGKFF. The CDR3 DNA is TGCGCCAGCAGCTTGATCTCCGGCCCGGACGGGAAGTTCTTC.

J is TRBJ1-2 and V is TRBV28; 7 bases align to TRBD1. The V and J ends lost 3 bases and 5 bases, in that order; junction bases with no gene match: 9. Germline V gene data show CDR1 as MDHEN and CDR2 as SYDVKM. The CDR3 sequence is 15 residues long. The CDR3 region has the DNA TGTGCCAGCAGTTTTTTCGCGGCACAGGGGTATGGCTACACCTTC. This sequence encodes CASSFFAAQGYGYTF.

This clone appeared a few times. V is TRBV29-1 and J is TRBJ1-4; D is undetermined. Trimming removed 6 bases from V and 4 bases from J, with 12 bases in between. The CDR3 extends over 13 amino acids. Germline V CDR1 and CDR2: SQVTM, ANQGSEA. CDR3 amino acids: CSVSGVLNEKLFF. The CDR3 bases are TGCAGCGTCAGCGGGGTCCTTAATGAAAAACTGTTTTTT.

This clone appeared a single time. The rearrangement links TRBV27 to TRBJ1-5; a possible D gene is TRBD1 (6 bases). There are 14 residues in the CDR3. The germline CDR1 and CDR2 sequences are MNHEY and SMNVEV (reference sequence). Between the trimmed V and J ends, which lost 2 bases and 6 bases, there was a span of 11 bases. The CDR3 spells CASSLTGPRQPQHF. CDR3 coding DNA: TGTGCCAGCAGTTTAACAGGGCCGCGTCAGCCCCAGCATTTT.

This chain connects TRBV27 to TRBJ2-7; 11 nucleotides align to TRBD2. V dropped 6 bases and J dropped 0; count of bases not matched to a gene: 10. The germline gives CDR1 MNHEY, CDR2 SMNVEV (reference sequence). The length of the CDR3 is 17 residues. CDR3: CASRRQGLAESSYEQYF. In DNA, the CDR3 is TGTGCCAGCAGGCGTCAGGGACTAGCGGAAAGCTCCTACGAGCAGTACTTC.

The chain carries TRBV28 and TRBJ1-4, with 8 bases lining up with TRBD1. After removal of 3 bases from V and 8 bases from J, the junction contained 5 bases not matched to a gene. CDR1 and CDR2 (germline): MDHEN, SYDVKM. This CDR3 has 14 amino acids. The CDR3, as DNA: TGTGCCAGCAGTTTCGCCAGGGGGCACGAAAAACTGTTTTTT. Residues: CASSFARGHEKLFF.

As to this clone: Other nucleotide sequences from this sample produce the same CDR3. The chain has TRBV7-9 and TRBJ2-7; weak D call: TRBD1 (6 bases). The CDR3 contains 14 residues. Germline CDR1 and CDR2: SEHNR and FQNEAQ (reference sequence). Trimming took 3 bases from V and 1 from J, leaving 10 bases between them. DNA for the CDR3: TGTGCCAGCAGCTTTGACAGGTATTCCTACGAGCAGTACTTC. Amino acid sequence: CASSFDRYSYEQYF.

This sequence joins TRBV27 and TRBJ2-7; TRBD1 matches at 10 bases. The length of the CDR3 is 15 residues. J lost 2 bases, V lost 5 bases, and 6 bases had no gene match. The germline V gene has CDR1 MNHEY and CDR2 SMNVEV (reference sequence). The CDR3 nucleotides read TGTGCCAGCAGTAGGGGACAGGGGCAGACCTACGAGCAGTACTTC. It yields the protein CASSRGQGQTYEQYF.

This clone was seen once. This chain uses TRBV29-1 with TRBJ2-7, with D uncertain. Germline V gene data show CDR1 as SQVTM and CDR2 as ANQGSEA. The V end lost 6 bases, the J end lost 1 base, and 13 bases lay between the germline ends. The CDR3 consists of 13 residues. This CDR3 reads CSVKRVLSYEQYF. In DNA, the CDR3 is TGCAGCGTAAAGCGCGTCCTTTCCTACGAGCAGTACTTC.

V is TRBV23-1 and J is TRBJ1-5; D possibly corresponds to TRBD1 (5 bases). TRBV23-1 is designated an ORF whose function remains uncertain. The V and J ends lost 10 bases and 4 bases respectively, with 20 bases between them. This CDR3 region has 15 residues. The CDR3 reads CATPRGRAVNQPQHF. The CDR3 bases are TGCGCCACCCCTCGCGGCAGGGCGGTTAATCAGCCCCAGCATTTT.

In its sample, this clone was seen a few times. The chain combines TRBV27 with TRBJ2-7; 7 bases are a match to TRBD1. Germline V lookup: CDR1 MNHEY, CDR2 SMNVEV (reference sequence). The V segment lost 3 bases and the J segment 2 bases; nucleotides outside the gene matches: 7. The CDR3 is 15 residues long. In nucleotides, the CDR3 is TGTGCCAGCAGTTTGTCCAGGGGGTGGCCCTACGAGCAGTACTTC. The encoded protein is CASSLSRGWPYEQYF.

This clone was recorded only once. CDR3 bases: TGTGCCAGCAGCCACAGCGGGACCCTCTACGAGCAGTACTTC. Its translation is CASSHSGTLYEQYF. The rearrangement uses TRBV5-4 and TRBJ2-5; 7 positions agree with TRBD2. The J call is doubtful: the DNA matches TRBJ2-7 better. CDR1 and CDR2 from the germline V gene are SGHNT and YYREEE (reference sequence). This CDR3 has 14 amino acids.